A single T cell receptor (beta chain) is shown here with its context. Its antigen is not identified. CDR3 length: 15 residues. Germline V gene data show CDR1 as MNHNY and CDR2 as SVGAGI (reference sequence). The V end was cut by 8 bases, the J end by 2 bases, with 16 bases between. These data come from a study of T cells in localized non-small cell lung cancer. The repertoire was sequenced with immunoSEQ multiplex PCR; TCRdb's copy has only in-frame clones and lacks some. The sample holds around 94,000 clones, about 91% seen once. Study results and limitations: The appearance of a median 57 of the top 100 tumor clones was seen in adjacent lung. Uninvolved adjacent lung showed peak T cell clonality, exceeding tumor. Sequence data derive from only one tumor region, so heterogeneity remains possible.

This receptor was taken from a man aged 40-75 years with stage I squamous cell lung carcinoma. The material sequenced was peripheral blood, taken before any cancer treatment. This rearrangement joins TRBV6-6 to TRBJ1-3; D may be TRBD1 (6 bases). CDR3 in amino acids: CASVPPGGPGNTIYF. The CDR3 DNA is TGTGCCAGCGTTCCTCCGGGGGGCCCTGGAAACACCATATATTTT.